This TCR beta chain was found in a study of response to subunit inactivated influenza vaccine. Regarding the study as a whole: Authors suggested few new T cells are recruited by each seasonal influenza vaccination.

Notes on this clonotype: Antigen: not known.

TCRdb independently ran MiXCR on the RT-PCR reads; one entry per CDR3 protein. The sample consists of 500,000 to 600,000 distinct CDR3 sequences, approximately 13% of them appearing once. Germline V lookup: CDR1 SGHRS, CDR2 YFSETQ. The CDR3 covers 14 residues. The V end lost 0 bases, the J end lost 8 bases, and 12 bases lay between the germline ends. The origin of this receptor is a man aged 45-60 years who received an inactivated influenza vaccine. The sequences come from PBMCs from blood, collected 40 to 50 days after vaccination. The V and J genes are TRBV5-1 and TRBJ2-1; maybe TRBD2 (5 bases). The CDR3 bases are TGCGCCAGCAGCTTGGATCGGGGTTGGGATGAGCAGTTCTTC. It codes for CASSLDRGWDEQFF.